This TCR beta chain originates from a study of Graves' ophthalmopathy and Graves' hyperthyroidism. Study context: The authors collected peripheral blood at initial diagnosis, before any treatment.

Whole-study findings and limits: The model reached 70% to 71% sensitivity and roughly 72% specificity for predicting ophthalmopathy progression. Blood also carried most expanded thyroid clonotypes exceeding 0.001 frequency.

This clonotype was counted at least ten times. Its target is unknown. The authors amplified TCR beta CDR3 regions, and they did so from RNA transcripts for repertoire sequencing. Second-round multiplex PCR came after a first-round RT-PCR that employed HTBI primers. TCRdb reprocessed the multiplex PCR reads with MiXCR, giving one entry per CDR3 protein. The sample holds about 420,000 distinct CDR3 sequences, 21% seen once. In germline, CDR1 is PRHDT, CDR2 FYEKMQ (reference sequence). The V and J ends lost 1 base and 5 bases respectively, with 8 bases between them. CDR3 length: 13 amino acids. This TCR derives from a woman aged 18-30 years with stable Graves' hyperthyroidism. The chain joins TRBV13 to TRBJ1-2; no clear D gene. Specimen: peripheral blood. CDR3 loop: CASSLAPPYGYTF. CDR3 sequence (DNA): TGTGCCAGCAGCTTAGCCCCGCCTTATGGCTACACCTTC. Full variable domain (remainder filled in from reference TRBV13 and TRBJ1-2): AAGVIQSPRHLIKEKRETATLKCYPIPRHDTVYWYQQGPGQDPQFLISFYEKMQSDKGSIPDRFSAQQFSDYHSELNMSSLELGDSALYFCASSLAPPYGYTFGSGTRLTVV.